The sequence of this T cell receptor beta chain was determined in a study of shared clonotypes between healthy human individuals. Researchers ran the assay at a deep level. Some clones are missing from TCRdb's copy, which holds only in-frame ones; the method was immunoSEQ multiplex PCR. Seen here are more than 1,200,000 clones, 97% to 99% observed once, and the top ten hold 0.36%. V was clipped by 4 bases and J by 6 bases, with 15 bases between them. Germline CDR1 is MNHEY and CDR2 is SVGAGI. This CDR3 is built from 14 residues. The sequence was collected from a man aged 25-40 years in good health. This chain uses TRBV6-5 with TRBJ1-2; D not certain. Sequencing was done on a sample of naive CD4+ T cells sorted from blood. As for subset: CD45RA+ positively selected. CDR3 sequence (DNA): TGTGCCAGCAGTTCGGTTGGTGGGAACCATGGCTACACCTTC. Protein: CASSSVGGNHGYTF.